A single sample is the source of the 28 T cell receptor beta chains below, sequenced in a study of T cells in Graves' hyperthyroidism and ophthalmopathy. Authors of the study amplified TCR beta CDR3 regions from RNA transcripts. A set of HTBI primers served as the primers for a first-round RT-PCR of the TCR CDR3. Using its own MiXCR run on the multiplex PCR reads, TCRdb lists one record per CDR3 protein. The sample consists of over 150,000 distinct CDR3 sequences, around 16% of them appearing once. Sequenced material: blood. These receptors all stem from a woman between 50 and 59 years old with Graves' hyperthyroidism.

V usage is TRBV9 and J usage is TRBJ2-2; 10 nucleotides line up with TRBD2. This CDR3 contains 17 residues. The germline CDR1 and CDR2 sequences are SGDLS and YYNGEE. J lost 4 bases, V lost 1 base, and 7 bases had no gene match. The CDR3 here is CASSVLAGELGTGELFF. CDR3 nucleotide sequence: TGTGCCAGCAGCGTACTAGCGGGAGAGTTGGGCACCGGGGAGCTGTTTTTT.

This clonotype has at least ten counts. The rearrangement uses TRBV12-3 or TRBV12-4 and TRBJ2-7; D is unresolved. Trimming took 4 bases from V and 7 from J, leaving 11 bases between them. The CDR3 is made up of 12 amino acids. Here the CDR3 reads CASSYGPVEQYF. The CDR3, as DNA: TGTGCCAGCAGTTACGGTCCCGTAGAGCAGTACTTC.

The CDR3 is CASSLFMSTEAFF. The CDR3 DNA reads as TGTGCCAGCAGCTTATTCATGAGCACTGAAGCTTTCTTT. V usage is TRBV14 and J usage is TRBJ1-1; D unresolved. The CDR3 sequence is 13 residues long. Germline CDR1 and CDR2: SGHDN and FVKESK. V was clipped by 5 bases and J by 4 bases, with 11 bases between them. The full variable domain, with the rest looked up from reference TRBV14 and TRBJ1-1, is EAGVTQFPSHSVIEKGQTVTLRCDPISGHDNLYWYRRVMGKEIKFLLHFVKESKQDESGMPNNRFLAERTGGTYSTLKVQPAELEDSGVYFCASSLFMSTEAFFGQGTRLTVV.

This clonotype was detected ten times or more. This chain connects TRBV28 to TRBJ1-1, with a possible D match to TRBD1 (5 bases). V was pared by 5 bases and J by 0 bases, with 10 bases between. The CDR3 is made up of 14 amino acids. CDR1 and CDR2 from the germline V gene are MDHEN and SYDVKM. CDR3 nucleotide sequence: TGTGCCAGCAGTCCGGGACCGCTGAACACTGAAGCTTTCTTT. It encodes CASSPGPLNTEAFF.

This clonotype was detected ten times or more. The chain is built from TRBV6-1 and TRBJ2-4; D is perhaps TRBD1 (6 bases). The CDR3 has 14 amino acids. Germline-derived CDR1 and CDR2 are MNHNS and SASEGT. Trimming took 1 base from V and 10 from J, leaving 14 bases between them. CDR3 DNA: TGTGCCAGCAGTGAAGAAGCAGGGGTTCGAATTCAGTACTTC. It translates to CASSEEAGVRIQYF.

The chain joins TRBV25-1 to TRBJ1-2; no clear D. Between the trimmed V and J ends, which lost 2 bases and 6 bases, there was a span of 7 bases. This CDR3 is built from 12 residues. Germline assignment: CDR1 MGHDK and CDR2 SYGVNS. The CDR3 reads CASSEGYDGYTF. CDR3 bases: TGTGCCAGCAGTGAAGGCTACGATGGCTACACCTTC.

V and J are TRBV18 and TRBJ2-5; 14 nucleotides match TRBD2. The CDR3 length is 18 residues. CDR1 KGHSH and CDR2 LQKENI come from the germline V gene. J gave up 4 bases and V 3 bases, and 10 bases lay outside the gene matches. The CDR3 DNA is TGTGCCAGCTCACCCGGGACTAGCGGGAGTGGTTCAGGAGAGACCCAGTACTTC. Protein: CASSPGTSGSGSGETQYF.

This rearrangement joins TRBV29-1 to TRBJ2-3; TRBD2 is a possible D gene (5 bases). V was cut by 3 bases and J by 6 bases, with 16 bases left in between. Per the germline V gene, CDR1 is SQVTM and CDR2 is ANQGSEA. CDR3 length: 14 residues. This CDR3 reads CSVDPSGTADTQYF. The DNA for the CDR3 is TGCAGCGTTGATCCATCGGGAACGGCGGATACGCAGTATTTT.

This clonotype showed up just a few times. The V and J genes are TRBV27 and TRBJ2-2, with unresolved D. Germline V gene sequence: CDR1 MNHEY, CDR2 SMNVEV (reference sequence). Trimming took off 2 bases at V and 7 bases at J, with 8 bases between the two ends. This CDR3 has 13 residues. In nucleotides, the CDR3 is TGTGCCAGCAGTTTAGGGCAGGTCGGGGAGCTGTTTTTT. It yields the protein CASSLGQVGELFF.

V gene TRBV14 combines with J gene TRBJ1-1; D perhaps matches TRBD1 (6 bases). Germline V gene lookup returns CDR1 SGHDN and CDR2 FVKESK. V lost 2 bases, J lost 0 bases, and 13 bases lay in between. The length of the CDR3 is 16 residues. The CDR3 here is CASSQQGPSMNTEAFF. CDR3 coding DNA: TGTGCCAGCAGCCAACAGGGGCCCTCCATGAACACTGAAGCTTTCTTT.

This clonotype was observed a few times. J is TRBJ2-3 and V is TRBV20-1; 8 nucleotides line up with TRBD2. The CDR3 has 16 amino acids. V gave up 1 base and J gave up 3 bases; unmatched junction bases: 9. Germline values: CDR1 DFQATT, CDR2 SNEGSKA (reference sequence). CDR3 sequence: CSARGARAGATDTQYF. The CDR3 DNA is TGCAGTGCTAGAGGGGCTCGAGCGGGGGCAACAGATACGCAGTATTTT.

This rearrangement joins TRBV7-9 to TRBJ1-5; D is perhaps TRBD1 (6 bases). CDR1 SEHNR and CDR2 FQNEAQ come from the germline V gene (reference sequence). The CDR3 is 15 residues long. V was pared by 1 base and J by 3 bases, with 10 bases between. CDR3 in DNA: TGTGCCAGCAGCTTAGACGTGGGGGCCAATCAGCCCCAGCATTTT. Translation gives CASSLDVGANQPQHF.

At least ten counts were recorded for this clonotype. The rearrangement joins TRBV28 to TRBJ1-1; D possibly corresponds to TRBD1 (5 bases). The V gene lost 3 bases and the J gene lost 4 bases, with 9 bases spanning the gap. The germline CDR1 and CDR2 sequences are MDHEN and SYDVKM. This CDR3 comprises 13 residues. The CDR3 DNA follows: TGTGCCAGCAGTTTTCGGGGGGGCACTGAAGCTTTCTTT. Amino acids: CASSFRGGTEAFF.

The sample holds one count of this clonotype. The CDR3 nucleotides are TGTGCCAGTAGTATTGTTGGGGGGAACACTGAAGCTTTCTTT. Its translation: CASSIVGGNTEAFF. The chain is built from TRBV19 and TRBJ1-1, with D tentatively TRBD1 (5 bases). The CDR3 has 14 residues. The germline gives CDR1 LNHDA, CDR2 SQIVND (reference sequence). The V end was cut by 3 bases, the J end by 1 base, with 9 bases between.

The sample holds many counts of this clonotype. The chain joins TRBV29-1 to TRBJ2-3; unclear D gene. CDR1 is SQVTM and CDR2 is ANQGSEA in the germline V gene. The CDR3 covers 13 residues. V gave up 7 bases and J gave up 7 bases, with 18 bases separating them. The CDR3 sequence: CSEFELLSYTQYF. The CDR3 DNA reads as TGCAGCGAATTTGAATTGCTCAGCTATACGCAGTATTTT.

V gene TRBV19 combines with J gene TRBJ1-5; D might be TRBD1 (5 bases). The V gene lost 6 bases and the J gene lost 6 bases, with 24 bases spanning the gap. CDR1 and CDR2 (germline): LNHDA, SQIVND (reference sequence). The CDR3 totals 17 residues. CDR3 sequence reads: CASRPETDFGAGQPQHF. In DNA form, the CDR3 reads TGTGCCAGTAGACCAGAAACCGATTTCGGGGCAGGTCAGCCCCAGCATTTT.

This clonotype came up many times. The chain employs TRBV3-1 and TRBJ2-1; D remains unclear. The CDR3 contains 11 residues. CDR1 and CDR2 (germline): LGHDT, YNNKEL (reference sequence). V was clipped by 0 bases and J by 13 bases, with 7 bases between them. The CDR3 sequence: CASSQDITQFF. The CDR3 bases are TGTGCCAGCAGCCAAGATATTACTCAGTTCTTC.

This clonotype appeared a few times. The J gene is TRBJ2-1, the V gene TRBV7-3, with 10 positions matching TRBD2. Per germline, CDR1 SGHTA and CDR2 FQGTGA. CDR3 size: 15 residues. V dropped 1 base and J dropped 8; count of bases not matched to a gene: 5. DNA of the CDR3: TGTGCCAGCAGCTTAAGTGCTAGCGGGAGCTATGAGCAGTTCTTC. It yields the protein CASSLSASGSYEQFF.

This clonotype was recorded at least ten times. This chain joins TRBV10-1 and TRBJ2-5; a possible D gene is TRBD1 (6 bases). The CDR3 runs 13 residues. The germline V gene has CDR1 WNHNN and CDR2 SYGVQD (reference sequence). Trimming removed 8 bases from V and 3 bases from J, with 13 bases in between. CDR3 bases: TGCGCCAGCTTGGGGACACGAGAAGAGACCCAGTACTTC. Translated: CASLGTREETQYF.

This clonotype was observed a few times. CDR3 coding DNA: TGTGCCAGCAGTCCCCGGGCTCAGACAGGGCGGCAGCCCCAGCATTTT. This translates into CASSPRAQTGRQPQHF. The gene calls are TRBV27 and TRBJ1-5, with 7 bases aligning to TRBD1. The CDR3 is made up of 16 amino acids. V shed 5 bases and J 7 bases; nucleotides not matched to a gene: 14. CDR1 is MNHEY, CDR2 SMNVEV, per germline (reference sequence).

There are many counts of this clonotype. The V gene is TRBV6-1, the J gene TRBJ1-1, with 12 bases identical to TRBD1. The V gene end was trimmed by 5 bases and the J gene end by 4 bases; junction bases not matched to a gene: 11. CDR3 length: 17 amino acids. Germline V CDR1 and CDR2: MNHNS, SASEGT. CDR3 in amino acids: CASSIRDRGLSGTEAFF. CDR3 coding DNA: TGTGCCAGCAGTATCCGGGACAGGGGGCTAAGTGGCACTGAAGCTTTCTTT.

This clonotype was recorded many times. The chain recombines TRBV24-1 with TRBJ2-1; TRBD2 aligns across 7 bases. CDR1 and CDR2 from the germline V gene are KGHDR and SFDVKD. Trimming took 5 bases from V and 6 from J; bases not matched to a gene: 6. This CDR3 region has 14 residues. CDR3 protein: CATSVSTSFNEQFF. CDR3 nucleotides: TGTGCCACCAGTGTTTCGACTAGCTTCAATGAGCAGTTCTTC.

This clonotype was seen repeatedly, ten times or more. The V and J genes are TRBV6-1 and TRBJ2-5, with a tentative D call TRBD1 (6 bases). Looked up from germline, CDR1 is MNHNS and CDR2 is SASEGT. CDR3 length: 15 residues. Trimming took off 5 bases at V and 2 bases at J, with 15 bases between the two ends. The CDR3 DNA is TGTGCCAGCAGTAAGAACCGGGACATTCAAGAGACCCAGTACTTC. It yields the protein CASSKNRDIQETQYF.

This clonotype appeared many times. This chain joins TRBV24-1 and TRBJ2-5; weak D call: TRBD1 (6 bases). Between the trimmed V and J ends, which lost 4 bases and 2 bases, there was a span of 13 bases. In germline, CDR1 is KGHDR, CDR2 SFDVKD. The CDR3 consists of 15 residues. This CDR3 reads CATSEPGQKQETQYF. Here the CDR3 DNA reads TGTGCCACCAGTGAACCTGGACAGAAACAAGAGACCCAGTACTTC.

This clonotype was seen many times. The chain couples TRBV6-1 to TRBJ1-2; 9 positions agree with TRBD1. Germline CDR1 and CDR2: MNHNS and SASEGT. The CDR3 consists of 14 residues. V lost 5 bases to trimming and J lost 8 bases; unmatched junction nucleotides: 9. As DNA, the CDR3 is TGTGCCAGCAGTCCGGACAGGGGAGTCTACGGCTACACCTTC. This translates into CASSPDRGVYGYTF.

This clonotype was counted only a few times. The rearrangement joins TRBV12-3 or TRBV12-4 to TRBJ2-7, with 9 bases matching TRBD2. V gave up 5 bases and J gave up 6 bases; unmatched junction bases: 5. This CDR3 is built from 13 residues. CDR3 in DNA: TGTGCCAGCAGTCCCAGCGGGGGGCGCGAGCAGTACTTC. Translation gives CASSPSGGREQYF.

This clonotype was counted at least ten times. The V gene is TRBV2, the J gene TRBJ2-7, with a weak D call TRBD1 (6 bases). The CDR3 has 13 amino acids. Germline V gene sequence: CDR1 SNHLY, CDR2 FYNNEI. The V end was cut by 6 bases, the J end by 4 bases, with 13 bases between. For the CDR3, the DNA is TGTGCCAGCAGACAGGGTTGGGGTTACGAGCAGTACTTC. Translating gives CASRQGWGYEQYF.

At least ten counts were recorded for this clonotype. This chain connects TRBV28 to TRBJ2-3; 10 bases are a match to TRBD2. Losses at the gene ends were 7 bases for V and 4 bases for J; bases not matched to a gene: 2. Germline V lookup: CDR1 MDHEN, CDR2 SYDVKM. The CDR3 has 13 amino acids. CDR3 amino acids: CASKREGPDTQYF. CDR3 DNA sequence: TGTGCCAGCAAGCGGGAGGGCCCAGATACGCAGTATTTT. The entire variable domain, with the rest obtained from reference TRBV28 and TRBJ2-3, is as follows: DVKVTQSSRYLVKRTGEKVFLECVQDMDHENMFWYRQDPGLGLRLIYFSYDVKMKEKGDIPEGYSVSREKKERFSLILESASTNQTSMYLCASKREGPDTQYFGPGTRLTVL.